The 4 T cell receptor beta chains below come from one sample, sequenced in a study of blood T cell repertoires in COVID-19. Here immunoSEQ multiplex PCR was the method, and the copy in TCRdb shows in-frame clones only, minus some. The table lists 25,000 to 30,000 clones, approximately 80% of them singletons, with 45% to 50% in the top ten. The sequenced sample was peripheral blood. Source of these receptors: a woman between 65 and 79 years old with acute or convalescent COVID-19.

The chain carries TRBV30 and TRBJ2-6, with D possibly matching TRBD2 (5 bases). Trimming removed 8 bases from V and 2 bases from J, with 13 bases in between. This CDR3 has 14 amino acids. CDR1 GTSNPN and CDR2 SVGIG come from the germline V gene (reference sequence). DNA of the CDR3: TGTGCCCTCAGGAGGCGAGCTGGGGCCAACGTCCTGACTTTC. This sequence encodes CALRRRAGANVLTF. The full variable domain, its missing parts supplied by reference TRBV30 and TRBJ2-6, is SQTIHQWPATLVQPVGSPLSLECTVEGTSNPNLYWYRQAAGRGLQLLFYSVGIGQISSEVPQNLSASRPQDRQFILSSKKLLLSDSGFYLCALRRRAGANVLTFGAGSRLTVL.

This sequence joins TRBV19 and TRBJ2-1; TRBD2 agrees at 9 bases. V lost 7 bases and J lost 7; bases outside the gene matches: 11. This CDR3 has 15 amino acids. CDR1 and CDR2 (germline): LNHDA, SQIVND (reference sequence). CDR3 nucleotide sequence: TGTGCCAGTATGGGGCGGCGGGAGGGTATTAATGAGCAGTTCTTC. Residues: CASMGRREGINEQFF.

This rearrangement joins TRBV7-2 to TRBJ2-2; D gene ambiguous. The CDR3 contains 13 residues. CDR1 and CDR2 from the germline V gene are SGHTA and FQGNSA. Trimming stripped 4 bases from V and 6 bases from J, with 9 bases between. The CDR3 spells CASSSIRAGELFF. The CDR3 coding sequence is TGTGCCAGCAGCTCTATACGGGCCGGGGAGCTGTTTTTT.

The gene calls are TRBV10-3 and TRBJ1-2; TRBD1 is a possible D gene (6 bases). V shed 6 bases and J shed 4 bases, with 6 bases lying between them. In germline, CDR1 is ENHRY, CDR2 SYGVKD. CDR3 length: 11 residues. In nucleotides, the CDR3 is TGTGCCATCAGGGGGGCCTATGGCTACACCTTC. It yields the protein CAIRGAYGYTF.